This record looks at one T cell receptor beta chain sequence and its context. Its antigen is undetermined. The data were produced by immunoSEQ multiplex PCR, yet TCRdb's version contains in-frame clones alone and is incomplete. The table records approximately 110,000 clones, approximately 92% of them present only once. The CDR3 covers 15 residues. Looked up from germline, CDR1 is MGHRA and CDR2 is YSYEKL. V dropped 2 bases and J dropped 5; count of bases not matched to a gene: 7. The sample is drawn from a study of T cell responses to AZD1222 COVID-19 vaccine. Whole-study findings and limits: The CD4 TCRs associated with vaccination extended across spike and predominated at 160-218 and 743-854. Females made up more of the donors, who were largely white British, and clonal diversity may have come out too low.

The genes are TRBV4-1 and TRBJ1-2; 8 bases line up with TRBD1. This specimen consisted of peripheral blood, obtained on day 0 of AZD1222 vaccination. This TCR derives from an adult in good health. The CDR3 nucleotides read TGCGCCAGCAGCCAACCGGACAGGGCTGTTTATGGCTACACCTTC. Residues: CASSQPDRAVYGYTF.